This TCR beta chain emerged from a study of cytomegalovirus exposure and HLA in healthy donors. Looking at the study overall: Inside one of the first data releases sat around 85 million unique TCRs taken from HLA-typed donors. Roughly 80% of 300 to 450 genotyped donors fell in the Caucasian-associated ancestry cluster.

Concerning this clone itself: No antigen is known for it.

Vbeta (60) and Jbeta (13) primers were used in the PCR. Only in-frame clones appear in the TCRdb table, and some are missing; sequencing was by immunoSEQ multiplex PCR. The sample has 150,000 or so clones, roughly 76% seen once. Looked up from germline, CDR1 is SGHTA and CDR2 is FQGNSA. V was shortened by 1 base and J by 8 bases, with 11 bases between the two germline ends. The CDR3 is 14 amino acids. Study-level results: The study flagged some 170 TCR beta chains as cytomegalovirus-associated. Earlier findings revealed that most TCR beta V segments proved productive either about 87% or about 30% of the time.

The chain links TRBV7-2 to TRBJ1-4; D unclear. This receptor was obtained from a woman aged 18-29 years in good health and CMV-seropositive. Sequenced sample: PBMCs. The CDR3, as DNA: TGTGCCAGCAGCTTAGTAAGAGGCTGGGAAAAACTGTTTTTT. It codes for CASSLVRGWEKLFF.